This T cell receptor (beta chain) was profiled in a study of CD4 T cells in relation to SARS-CoV-2 and coronaviruses (dated by TCRdb to the early 2020s). For the study in its entirety: In the ViraFEST assay, PBMCs were cultured with antigen for 10 days, after which TCR beta CDR3s were sequenced to identify clonal expansions specific to the antigen. Samples from a few pre-COVID donors and the naive versus memory experiments were sequenced with the Adaptive Biotechnologies TCR-sequencing kit; other data were Illumina-based. For other donors in the study, expansion assays were sequenced with a different, Illumina-based TCR-beta assay. Shared crossreactive spike epitopes were mapped to their HLA restriction using patient-derived lymphoblastoid cell lines. The full convalescent cohort of about a dozen patients had a median age of about 40 years, ranging from roughly 21 to 80 years. The roughly twelve convalescent patients included 8 males and 4 females; two subjects were Hispanic. Memory CD4+ T cell crossreactivity between SARS-CoV-2 and common cold coronavirus spike proteins was assessed at the TCR clonotype level in the study.

This clone has more than one count but fewer than ten. Its antigen remains unidentified. No base qualities exist here, and no much larger clone lies one base off it. The paper as a whole reports these results and caveats: Roughly 64% of donors had memory CD4+ clonotypes that crossrecognized SARS-CoV-2 and at least one common cold coronavirus spike. Sequencing naive versus memory cells indicated that the assay picks up memory recall responses, not primary responses primed during culture. Since the crossreactivity analysis centred on spike protein, crossreactivity against other viral proteins was not assessed. Pre-pandemic and post-infection samples were not both contributed by any donor, so tracing of the source of pre-existing responses was limited. Small numbers of patients and of tested TCRs were a limitation of the study. Compared with monoreactive clones, crossreactive clones had significantly weaker SARS-CoV-2-driven expansion, a result consistent with antigenic imprinting.

CEF-cultured naive and memory CD4+ T cell DNA received survey-level immunoSEQ TCR-beta sequencing. As for how the authors treated the data: Preprocessing removed nonproductive sequences and CDR3s not starting with C, not ending with F or W, or shorter than 7 amino acids. The MANAFEST web app was used to call antigen-specific clonotypes on the basis of expansion compared with the reference and with other culture wells. To be counted as positive, a clone had to show significant expansion compared with the reference culture, at an FDR below 0.05, in 2 of 3 replicate wells. For a clone to be considered positive, significant expansion relative to all other tandem wells and an odds ratio above 5 were also required. Cultured and uncultured naive and memory CD4+ repertoires were searched for CDR3s previously identified as spike- and CEF-reactive. After three terminal residues were trimmed from each end, CDR3 homology was quantified as pairwise Levenshtein distance using the stringdist R package. Held by TCRdb, this immuneACCESS table contains in-frame sequences only and omits some clones. Under half of the omission traces to an unresolved V gene where checked; the cause of the rest is unknown. From that table come the V and J calls and clone size; the DNA was used to work out D and trimming. For this sample the table gives about 36,000 clones, of which under 85% were detected only once. The ten largest clones take up just over 20% of the sample.

Naive and memory CD4+ T cells were separated from cryopreserved PBMCs through CD4 enrichment, which was followed by EasySep naive CD4+ T cell enrichment. Sorted naive or memory CD4+ T cells (roughly 9.5 x 10^4) were cultured 1:1 with T cell-depleted PBMCs and CEF peptides for 10 days. Each peptide culture condition was generally run in triplicate replicate wells. Ficoll-Paque PLUS gradient centrifugation was used to isolate PBMCs from leukapheresis product or whole blood. PBMCs were either cryopreserved at -140 degrees C or used fresh in the expansion assay. The QIAamp Micro DNA Kit was used to extract genomic DNA from the CD4+ T cells. Reading the germline V gene (reference sequence) gives CDR1 LNHNV and CDR2 YYDKDF. The CDR3, from cysteine to phenylalanine, totals 14 residues. Only the CDR3 DNA stays, 42 bases, in frame from base 1. V is cut back by 2 bases and J by 3 bases, with 0 bases in the junction unmatched.

Sequencing was done on a sample of memory CD4+ T cells from PBMCs, cultured in vitro. The intended sense of this specimen's cell subset or site label: memory (non-naive) CD4+ T cells. The receptor was isolated from an adult with COVID-19. This receptor chain uses TRBV15 and TRBJ2-2; TRBD1 matches 7 bases in the middle. The DNA is as follows: TGTGCCACCAGCAGACAGGGGGACACCGGGGAGCTGTTTTTT. Translated, this gives CATSRQGDTGELFF.